This T cell receptor beta chain is drawn from a study of blood T cell repertoires in COVID-19. About the study: From the United States, Italy and Spain came samples of acute and convalescent COVID-19. Sources were T cells, B-cell-depleted T cells, or PBMCs; the material itself was cDNA or gDNA.

In the authors' workflow: Using reference gene primer amplification, nucleated cell counts were estimated. Data came from immunoSEQ multiplex PCR; TCRdb stores just in-frame clones and leaves some out. V, J and clone size were drawn from that table, and D and trimming were deduced from the DNA. Of tens of thousands of clones listed, around 90% are singletons. V lost 0 bases and J lost 6, with 19 bases in between. Germline V gene sequence: CDR1 SGHDT, CDR2 YYEEEE. CDR3 length equals 17 residues. This rearrangement joins TRBV5-6 to TRBJ2-1; the D gene is possibly TRBD1 (5 bases). The sample taken for sequencing was peripheral blood. The origin of this receptor is a man in his forties or fifties with acute or convalescent COVID-19. This CDR3 is CASSLALAPFRGNEQFF. CDR3 nucleotides: TGTGCCAGCAGCTTGGCGCTCGCCCCATTTAGGGGCAATGAGCAGTTCTTC.